This T cell receptor (beta chain) was obtained from a study of shared clonotypes between healthy human individuals. Notes on the study in general: Of the naive CD4 clonotypes, roughly 5.2% were shared across several donors. Larger estimated richness was generally seen in naive subsets than in memory subsets.

The CDR3 loop spans 14 amino acids. V shed 1 base and J shed 5 bases, with 9 bases lying between them. CDR1 and CDR2 (germline): MNHNS, SASEGT. Data came from immunoSEQ multiplex PCR; TCRdb stores just in-frame clones and leaves some out. Here the sample spans a few million clones, over 85% being singletons. This clone was seen a single time. Its target is unknown. The source is a man aged 18 to 30 in good health. The sample consisted of naive CD4+ T cells sorted from blood. Subset indicated: CD45RA+ positively selected. The rearrangement joins TRBV6-1 to TRBJ1-5, with D unclear. CDR3 sequence reads: CASSEGNRYQPQHF. The CDR3 nucleotides read TGTGCCAGCAGTGAAGGGAACCGCTATCAGCCCCAGCATTTT.